This TCR beta chain appears in the sequencing data of a study of PD-L1 blockade in urothelial cancer. In this sample, this clone turned up a few times. As for time point: pretreatment peripheral blood. CDR3 length: 19 amino acids. From germline, CDR1 is SGHTA and CDR2 FQGTGA. After removal of 4 bases from V and 3 bases from J, the junction contained 11 bases not matched to a gene. Assay: immunoSEQ multiplex PCR; the TCRdb copy retains only in-frame clones and omits some. This sample carries more than 35,000 clones, roughly 90% of them seen once, and the ten largest clones take 11%. The sequencing here drew on PBMCs, taken around atezolizumab (anti-PD-L1) treatment. The chain is built from TRBV7-3 and TRBJ2-2; 13 bases match TRBD2. This clonotype originated in a woman aged 55 to 70 with urothelial cancer. In DNA form, the CDR3 reads TGTGCCAGCAGCTCCGATTGGACTAGCGGGAGCGGGGACACCGGGGAGCTGTTTTTT. Translated: CASSSDWTSGSGDTGELFF.